Detailed here is one TCR beta chain. This clonotype was counted ten times or more. Its antigen has not been determined. No qualities accompany the bases; no much larger clone lies one base away. Amplification of TCR beta CDR3 regions was carried out from RNA transcripts. A first-round RT-PCR of the TCR CDR3 used the HTBI primer set with the Qiagen OneStep RT-PCR kit. Libraries were constructed in a second round of multiplex PCR, after which size selection and purification were carried out. Paired-end sequencing of the libraries was performed with 100 bp reads on an Illumina HiSeq2000. The paper's processing steps were these. SOAPnuke was used to process the raw data, with reads discarded if the reads contained adapters or uncalled bases, had a mean Phred below 15, or lacked an exact constant-primer or identifier match. High-quality paired reads were merged using COPE v1.2.5, and each unique nucleotide sequence was defined as a clonotype. MiTCR v1.1 was used to align the clonotypes against IMGT TRBV, TRBD and TRBJ reference segments. Only V-J combinations with frequency above 0.0001, covering roughly 99% of repertoires, were analysed. The TCS score was defined as F50 (clonal expansion) divided by E x V (chaos), with BLOSUM62-based TCRdist calculated between CDR3 peptides within each V-J. Welch's t-statistics and random forest reduced approximately 520 V-J features to roughly 13, which were used in a naive Bayes classifier (R e1071). In-frame beta chains were kept once TCRdb had trimmed the public reads at Q25 with fastp and called clones with MiXCR. Each record represents a unique CDR3 protein, reported with the most common genes and DNA among its rows. These V and J calls are TCRdb output, not the study's own analysis. The sample table holds fewer than 600,000 distinct CDR3 sequences, of which approximately 14% were seen once. The ten largest clones capture around 17% of the sample.

This specimen belongs to a study of T cells in Graves' hyperthyroidism and ophthalmopathy (dated 2019 in TCRdb). Broadly, across the study: Peripheral blood samples were taken at the time of initial diagnosis, prior to any treatment. To identify distinguishing TCR V-J signatures, a discovery cohort of 95 to 100 patients was used, comprising some 45 with Graves' ophthalmopathy and 57 with stable Graves' hyperthyroidism. Prospective prediction of ophthalmopathy was tested in an independent validation cohort of 18 hyperthyroidism patients and some 17 patients who later progressed to ophthalmopathy. For training and testing, the 110 or so patients in the discovery cohort were randomly divided in a 7:3 ratio. In roughly six Graves' hyperthyroidism patients, the study also compared T-cell repertoires from thyroid tissue with T-cell repertoires from blood. After blood sampling, hyperthyroidism patients were treated with methimazole at a starting dose of 30 mg daily, and ophthalmopathy patients were treated with high-dose intravenous methylprednisolone. The paper reports TCR Vbeta CDR3 sequencing of roughly 140 peripheral blood samples: around 45 ophthalmopathy, around 80 hyperthyroidism and around 17 progressor patients.

Findings and caveats that apply to the study as a whole: Most expanded thyroid clonotypes (frequency above 0.001) were also detected in blood, a finding suggesting that blood repertoires may reflect thyroid immune responses. In cross-validation, a model built on a 13 V-J signature told ophthalmopathy apart from stable hyperthyroidism with 85% to 90% sensitivity and roughly 81% specificity, and in testing the same model reached 80%/75%. Sample size was not statistically predetermined, and investigators were not blinded to group allocation. In validation, the model predicted progression to ophthalmopathy with roughly 66% sensitivity and 72% to 85% specificity, a median of around six months before onset.

A patient counted as having stable Graves' hyperthyroidism if no progression to ophthalmopathy occurred over 18 months of follow-up. Hyperthyroidism patients were aged 18 to 65 years and newly diagnosed, with disease duration of less than 2 months. The study excluded patients with uncontrolled infections, other autoimmune diseases, pregnancy or lactation. Diagnoses relied on clinical symptoms, serum thyroxine and TRAb, thyroid ultrasound and orbital computed tomography. PBMCs were separated from approximately 10 ml of fresh peripheral blood using Ficoll-Paque density gradient centrifugation. Trizol reagent was used to extract total RNA, and RNA quality was then checked on an Agilent 2100 Bioanalyzer. A distance of 12 bases separates the germline ends of V and J, which lose 8 bases and 4 bases respectively. The germline V gene encodes CDR1 GTSNPN and CDR2 SVGIG (reference sequence). From the cysteine up to the phenylalanine, the CDR3 has a length of 12 residues. The only DNA kept is the CDR3, 36 bases in frame from the first base.

The sequence joins TRBV30 to TRBJ1-5; the D segment cannot be called with confidence. The sequenced sample consisted of blood. The sequence came from a woman aged 18-29 years with Graves' hyperthyroidism. The nucleotides are TGTGCCAGCGCACTGCCTAATCAGCCCCAGCATTTT. Its product reads: CASALPNQPQHF.